This is a list of T cell receptor beta chains from one sample in a study of blood T cell repertoires in COVID-19. Only in-frame clones appear in the TCRdb table, and some are missing; sequencing was by immunoSEQ multiplex PCR. The table includes roughly 160,000 clones, approximately 85% detected once. The source material was peripheral blood. These receptors originate from a woman in her fifties or sixties with COVID-19, enrolled during active disease. Both conserved end residues are part of each CDR3. D genes are given only for firm matches. Some rows mark clone size as missing; the rest say once, few, many or name a class of expanded clone.

v_call	d_call	clone_size	j_call	cdr3_nt	cdr3_aa
TRBV28	TRBD1	once	TRBJ1-5	TGTGCCAGCAGTTTTGGGACAGGGGTTAGCAATCAGCCCCAGCATTTT	CASSFGTGVSNQPQHF
TRBV28	NA	NA	TRBJ2-3	TGTGCCAGCAGGTATCTCAGGGGTAGTCCCACAGATACGCAGTATTTT	CASRYLRGSPTDTQYF
TRBV28	NA	few	TRBJ1-1	TGTGCCAGCAGTTTATCAGGCAGGGCGAACACTGAAGCTTTCTTT	CASSLSGRANTEAFF
TRBV11-1	NA	NA	TRBJ2-2	TGTGCCAGCAGCCTCCACAGTTCTGCCGGGGAGCTGTTTTTT	CASSLHSSAGELFF
TRBV19	NA	NA	TRBJ2-5	TGTGCCAGTAGTCCCGACAGAGAAGAGACCCAGTACTTC	CASSPDREETQYF
TRBV15	TRBD2	NA	TRBJ2-2	TGTGCCACCAGCAGAGATCCACTAGCGGGGGGCACCGGGGAGCTGTTTTTT	CATSRDPLAGGTGELFF
TRBV5-4	NA	NA	TRBJ2-5	TGTGCCAGCAGCTTCGGGGGAGCGGCAATCCAAGAGACCCAGTACTTC	CASSFGGAAIQETQYF
TRBV4-1	NA	many	TRBJ1-4	TGCGCCAGCAGCCCAATCCTAAAAAACCCGGAAAAACTGTTTTTT	CASSPILKNPEKLFF
TRBV14	TRBD2	many	TRBJ2-1	TGTGCCAGCAGCCAACTTAGCGGGAGGGTGGATGAGCAGTTCTTC	CASSQLSGRVDEQFF
TRBV5-5	TRBD1	NA	TRBJ1-6	TGTGCCAGCAGTTTGGGGCAGGGGGGCCTTAATTCACCCCTCCACTTT	CASSLGQGGLNSPLHF
TRBV1	NA	NA	TRBJ1-1	TGCACCAGCAGCCCTAGGTCAGGGGCCTACACTGAAGCTTTCTTT	CTSSPRSGAYTEAFF